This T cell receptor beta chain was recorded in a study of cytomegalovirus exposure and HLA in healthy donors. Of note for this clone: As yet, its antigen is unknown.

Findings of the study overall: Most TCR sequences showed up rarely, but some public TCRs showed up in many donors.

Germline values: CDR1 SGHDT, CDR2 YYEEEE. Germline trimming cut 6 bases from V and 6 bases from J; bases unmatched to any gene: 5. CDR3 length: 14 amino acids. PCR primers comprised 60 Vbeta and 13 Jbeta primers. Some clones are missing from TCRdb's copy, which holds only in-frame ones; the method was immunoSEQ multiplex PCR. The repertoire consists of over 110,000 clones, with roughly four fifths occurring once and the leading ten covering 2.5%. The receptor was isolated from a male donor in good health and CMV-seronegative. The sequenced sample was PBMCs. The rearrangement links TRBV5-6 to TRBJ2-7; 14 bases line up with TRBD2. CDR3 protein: CASTMGLAGAEQYF. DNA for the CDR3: TGTGCCAGCACCATGGGACTAGCGGGAGCCGAGCAGTACTTC.